A selection of T cell receptor beta chains follows, all from one sample in a study of T cells in Graves' hyperthyroidism and ophthalmopathy. TCRdb fed the multiplex PCR reads into MiXCR, producing one record per CDR3 protein. The data contain some 510,000 distinct CDR3 sequences, around 21% of them singletons. Input material: blood. These receptors all stem from a man younger than 35 with Graves' hyperthyroidism. CDR3s leave out the opening cysteine and the closing phenylalanine or tryptophan. The D gene is left open where the match is weak.

d_call	j_call	v_call	cdr3_aa
TRBD1	TRBJ2-7	TRBV19	ASSLTGPSEQY
.	TRBJ1-3	TRBV30	AWSESRHSGNTIY
.	TRBJ1-2	TRBV28	ASWGEDYGYT
.	TRBJ1-1	TRBV3-1	ASSQVGYGAF
.	TRBJ1-1	TRBV6-5	ASSYGGTEAF
TRBD1	TRBJ1-5	TRBV19	ASSIRDRWGYDSNQPQH
.	TRBJ1-2	TRBV6-5	ASSSITAGTYGYT
TRBD1	TRBJ2-2	TRBV6-5	ASSYLTGGLGELF
TRBD2	TRBJ2-4	TRBV5-1	ASSLGLAGISKNIQY
TRBD1	TRBJ2-2	TRBV5-5	ASSSSGTVNTGELF
.	TRBJ2-2	TRBV20-1	SAQEWDTGELF
.	TRBJ1-2	TRBV28	ASSSFYGYT
.	TRBJ1-2	TRBV7-9	ASSLARNYGYT
.	TRBJ1-6	TRBV12-3/TRBV12-4	ASSSIPGRLNSPLH
.	TRBJ1-2	TRBV6-1	ASSDWGAGGYT
.	TRBJ2-3	TRBV9	ASSVGGGLDTQY
.	TRBJ1-3	TRBV12-3/TRBV12-4	ASSLTGSSGNTIY
TRBD2	TRBJ2-5	TRBV6-1	ASRPNLAGGEETQY
.	TRBJ1-5	TRBV27	ASSYQGSNQPQH
.	TRBJ1-5	TRBV28	ASSLVRELGNQPQH
.	TRBJ2-5	TRBV7-2	ASSLAEPGETQY
.	TRBJ1-1	TRBV18	ASSPRQVNTEAF
TRBD2	TRBJ2-7	TRBV18	ASSPRIAGAAEQY
TRBD2	TRBJ2-5	TRBV5-1	ASSIRLRAGDQETQY
TRBD2	TRBJ2-4	TRBV12-3/TRBV12-4	ASRSGVLGRSNIQY
TRBD2	TRBJ2-4	TRBV11-2	ASRSQRGAKNIQY
TRBD1	TRBJ1-1	TRBV9	ASSVGQGDSEAF
.	TRBJ2-5	TRBV7-9	ASSSDPVEAQY
TRBD2	TRBJ2-2	TRBV6-2/TRBV6-3	ASSPLTSGRTTGELF
.	TRBJ1-2	TRBV28	ASRLGPRDGYT
TRBD1	TRBJ2-7	TRBV3-1	ASSQVGTGDEQY
.	TRBJ2-2	TRBV14	ASRAGQTGELF
TRBD1	TRBJ2-5	TRBV6-5	ASSWTGGVGTQY
TRBD1	TRBJ2-7	TRBV28	ASSPDRGRSYEQY
.	TRBJ2-4	TRBV15	ATSKIGDTRGNIQY
.	TRBJ2-7	TRBV30	AWSVGLNSYEQY
.	TRBJ1-1	TRBV28	ASSSPFGGTEAF
.	TRBJ1-1	TRBV12-3/TRBV12-4	ASRLTGFGTEAF
.	TRBJ1-1	TRBV14	ASSNGQLMNTEAF
TRBD1	TRBJ1-1	TRBV4-1	ASSQDRGPLEAF
TRBD2	TRBJ2-5	TRBV7-8	ASSLVAGGTGTQY
TRBD1	TRBJ1-2	TRBV25-1	ASSEYGTDGYT
.	TRBJ2-5	TRBV6-1	ASWSRAEEETQY
.	TRBJ2-5	TRBV18	ASSPRAGWQETQY
TRBD1	TRBJ2-5	TRBV5-6	ASSLTWDRVRETQY
.	TRBJ2-4	TRBV6-1	ASSDRGMGSKNIQY
TRBD1	TRBJ1-5	TRBV6-5	ASSSGQGDSQPQH
TRBD1	TRBJ2-7	TRBV6-2/TRBV6-3	ASSYLRDRNSYEQY
.	TRBJ2-7	TRBV12-3/TRBV12-4	ASSFQLNYEQY
TRBD1	TRBJ1-2	TRBV28	ASTRQGYGYT